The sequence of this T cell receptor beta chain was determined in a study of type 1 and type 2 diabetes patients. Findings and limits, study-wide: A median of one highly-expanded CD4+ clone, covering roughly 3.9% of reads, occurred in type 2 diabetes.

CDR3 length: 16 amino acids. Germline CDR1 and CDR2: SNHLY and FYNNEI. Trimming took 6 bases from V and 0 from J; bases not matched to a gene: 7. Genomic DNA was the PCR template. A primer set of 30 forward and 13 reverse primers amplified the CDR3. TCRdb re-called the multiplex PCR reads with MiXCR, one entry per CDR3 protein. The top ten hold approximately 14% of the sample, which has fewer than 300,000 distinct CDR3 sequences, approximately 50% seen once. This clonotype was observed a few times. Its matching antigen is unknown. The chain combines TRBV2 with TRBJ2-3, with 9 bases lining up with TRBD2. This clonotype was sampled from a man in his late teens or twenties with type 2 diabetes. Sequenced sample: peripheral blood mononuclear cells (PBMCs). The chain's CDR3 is CASRPWTSASTDTQYF. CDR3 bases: TGTGCCAGCAGACCCTGGACTAGCGCTAGCACAGATACGCAGTATTTT.